Shown below are 4 T cell receptor beta chains from a single sample sequenced in a study of early T cells in non-severe SARS-CoV-2 infection. In TCRdb, the 5' RACE reads were re-called with MiXCR into one record per CDR3 protein. The sample lists 49,000 or so distinct CDR3 sequences, around 6% seen once, with 2.5% to 3% in the top ten. The sequenced sample was whole blood, obtained at baseline. The receptors here all came from an adult who was a healthcare worker with PCR-confirmed SARS-CoV-2 infection or an uninfected control (not recorded which).

This clonotype came up many times. The genes are TRBV29-1 and TRBJ2-7; 7 bases fit TRBD1. The germline V gene encodes CDR1 SQVTM and CDR2 ANQGSEA. The CDR3 covers 13 residues. The V and J ends lost 1 base and 2 bases, in that order; junction bases with no gene match: 2. The CDR3 loop is CSVEGGQTYEQYF. The CDR3 DNA reads TGCAGCGTTGAAGGGGGACAGACCTACGAGCAGTACTTC.

This clonotype was observed many times. The V gene is TRBV3-1, the J gene TRBJ2-5, with D unresolved. V was trimmed by 4 bases and J by 4 bases, leaving 19 bases between them. Germline assignment: CDR1 LGHDT and CDR2 YNNKEL (reference sequence). This CDR3 comprises 16 residues. The CDR3 DNA follows: TGTGCCAGCAGCCGAGATTCGGGCCCCGTGGGAGAGACCCAGTACTTC. Its protein is CASSRDSGPVGETQYF.

This chain uses TRBV19 with TRBJ2-3, with D possibly being TRBD1 (5 bases). The CDR3 runs 14 residues. V was pared by 6 bases and J by 0 bases, with 10 bases between. Germline V gene sequence: CDR1 LNHDA, CDR2 SQIVND (reference sequence). CDR3: CASRTDSSTDTQYF. The CDR3 nucleotides read TGTGCCAGTAGGACAGATTCTAGCACAGATACGCAGTATTTT.

This clonotype was detected many times. This chain connects TRBV14 to TRBJ1-2; TRBD1 is a possible D gene (5 bases). CDR1 is SGHDN, CDR2 FVKESK, per germline. The CDR3 totals 16 residues. V was trimmed by 1 base and J by 1 base, leaving 13 bases between them. CDR3 residues: CASSQGVGRVNYGYTF. CDR3 nucleotides: TGTGCCAGCAGCCAAGGTGTGGGACGGGTTAACTATGGCTACACCTTC.